A single sample is the source of the 27 T cell receptor beta chains below, sequenced in a study of beta chain features in type 1 diabetes. cDNA synthesis used the whole RNA isolate, giving expressed TCRB sequences. Clones were read by immunoSEQ multiplex PCR, and TCRdb kept only the in-frame ones, dropping some. This sample has 130,000 to 150,000 clones; 10% to 15% occur once, and the top ten carry 1.3%. These receptors have no identified antigens. Study-wide results and limits: The study found moderately but significantly shorter TCRB CDR3s in all four CD4+ subsets of Type 1 diabetes patients.

Sequencing was carried out using central memory CD4+ T cells from blood. These receptors were taken from a man between 18 and 35 years old with type 1 diabetes.

This chain joins TRBV7-8 and TRBJ1-5; D unresolved. CDR3 length equals 13 residues. V lost 4 bases, J lost 3 bases, and 7 bases lay in between. The V gene's germline CDR1 is SGHVS and CDR2 FQNEAQ. The CDR3 sequence: CASSSRANQPQHF. The CDR3 region has the DNA TGTGCCAGCAGCTCCCGGGCCAATCAGCCCCAGCATTTT.

The chain carries TRBV7-8 and TRBJ2-5, with a weak D call TRBD1 (6 bases). Trimming took 5 bases from V and 2 from J, leaving 21 bases between them. This CDR3 comprises 17 residues. CDR1 is SGHVS and CDR2 is FQNEAQ in the germline V gene. CDR3 region: CASSHKGYGTRQETQYF. As DNA, the CDR3 is TGTGCCAGCAGCCATAAAGGATACGGGACACGACAAGAGACCCAGTACTTC.

The rearrangement joins TRBV5-1 to TRBJ2-2, with TRBD2 as a possible D gene (5 bases). Germline values: CDR1 SGHRS, CDR2 YFSETQ. The ends were cut back, 0 bases at V and 4 bases at J, with 13 bases in the middle. This CDR3 is built from 16 residues. DNA of the CDR3: TGCGCCAGCAGCTTGGGGCACACGGAGGTCACCGGGGAGCTGTTTTTT. Translated: CASSLGHTEVTGELFF.

This clone was detected a few times. This may be a read error, as it is one base from a much larger clone. The gene calls are TRBV14 and TRBJ2-1; TRBD1 matches 7 bases. This CDR3 has 15 amino acids. In germline, CDR1 is SGHDN, CDR2 FVKESK. The CDR3 sequence: CASSHRGSSYTEQFF. CDR3 nucleotide sequence: TGTGCCAGCAGCCACAGGGGGAGCTCCTACACTGAGCAGTTCTTC.

This chain connects TRBV6-5 to TRBJ2-7; D might be TRBD1 (6 bases). This CDR3 is 14 amino acids long. V was cut by 2 bases and J by 0 bases, with 8 bases left in between. CDR1 and CDR2 from the germline V gene are MNHEY and SVGAGI. The CDR3 DNA reads as TGTGCCAGCAGTTACCCGGACAGCTCCTACGAGCAGTACTTC. Its translation is CASSYPDSSYEQYF.

The chain recombines TRBV7-9 with TRBJ2-3; D is undetermined. V lost 5 bases and J 2 bases, leaving 17 bases between the germline ends. The CDR3 contains 16 residues. Germline CDR1 and CDR2: SEHNR and FQNEAQ (reference sequence). CDR3 protein: CASSKAPQYLTDTQYF. In DNA, the CDR3 is TGTGCCAGCAGCAAGGCCCCTCAGTACCTCACAGATACGCAGTATTTT.

This clone has a handful of counts. This chain connects TRBV19 to TRBJ2-1, with 7 bases identical to TRBD2. Losses at the gene ends were 3 bases for V and 8 bases for J; bases not matched to a gene: 1. CDR3 length equals 12 residues. Looked up from germline, CDR1 is LNHDA and CDR2 is SQIVND (reference sequence). CDR3 sequence reads: CASSIGLDEQFF. The CDR3 coding sequence is TGTGCCAGTAGTATCGGACTAGATGAGCAGTTCTTC.

In its sample, this clone was seen many times. The gene calls are TRBV5-1 and TRBJ2-2; no clear D. There are 11 residues in the CDR3. Germline values: CDR1 SGHRS, CDR2 YFSETQ. Trimming cost V 7 bases and J 6 bases, with 7 bases left between them. In DNA form, the CDR3 reads TGCGCCAGCGAAGAAGCCGGGGAGCTGTTTTTT. It translates to CASEEAGELFF.

This clone was detected only a few times. The rearrangement uses TRBV7-7 and TRBJ2-3; D gene unclear. Germline V gene lookup returns CDR1 SSHAT and CDR2 FNYEAQ (reference sequence). CDR3 size: 17 residues. Trimming took 5 bases from V and 1 from J, leaving 19 bases between them. The CDR3 nucleotides read TGTGCCAGCAGCCCGCACGTATCTAGTAGAGGCACAGATACGCAGTATTTT. As protein: CASSPHVSSRGTDTQYF.

V and J are TRBV7-9 and TRBJ1-3; D gene ambiguous. The CDR3 spans 14 residues. V lost 5 bases to trimming and J lost 0 bases, with 8 bases between them. Looked up from germline, CDR1 is SEHNR and CDR2 is FQNEAQ (reference sequence). The CDR3 here is CASSIQSSGNTIYF. For the CDR3, the DNA is TGTGCCAGCAGCATACAGAGCTCTGGAAACACCATATATTTT.

This clone occurred a few times. The chain combines TRBV25-1 with TRBJ1-1, with D perhaps matching TRBD1 (5 bases). V shed 5 bases and J shed 0 bases, with 10 bases lying between them. The V gene's germline CDR1 is MGHDK and CDR2 SYGVNS. CDR3 length equals 14 residues. Written as DNA, the CDR3 is TGTGCCAGCAGTCCAGGGTGGTTGAACACTGAAGCTTTCTTT. This translates into CASSPGWLNTEAFF.

This rearrangement joins TRBV18 to TRBJ1-5; TRBD1 matches 8 bases. J gave up 7 bases and V 6 bases, and 14 bases lay outside the gene matches. The CDR3 consists of 16 residues. CDR1 is KGHSH, CDR2 LQKENI, per germline. The CDR3 coding sequence is TGTGCCAGCTCTCCTAACGAGGGACAGGCTAACCAGCCCCAGCATTTT. As protein: CASSPNEGQANQPQHF.

Only a few counts were recorded for this clone. The V and J genes are TRBV30 and TRBJ1-6, with 10 bases identical to TRBD1. V dropped 3 bases and J dropped 7; count of bases not matched to a gene: 6. CDR3 length: 15 amino acids. Germline V gene lookup returns CDR1 GTSNPN and CDR2 SVGIG (reference sequence). As DNA, the CDR3 is TGTGCCTGGAGCGGACAGGGGGGTCGGAATTCACCCCTCCACTTT. Its protein is CAWSGQGGRNSPLHF.

This clone was picked up a small number of times. This chain links TRBV15 with TRBJ2-1; TRBD1 is a possible D gene (6 bases). Germline loops: CDR1 LNHNV, CDR2 YYDKDF (reference sequence). The CDR3 covers 15 residues. Trimming took off 0 bases at V and 1 base at J, with 7 bases between the two ends. Here the CDR3 reads CATSRDRGSYNEQFF. The CDR3 DNA is TGTGCCACCAGCAGAGACAGGGGATCCTACAATGAGCAGTTCTTC. The variable domain in full, completed from reference TRBV15 and TRBJ2-1, reads DAMVIQNPRYQVTQFGKPVTLSCSQTLNHNVMYWYQQKSSQAPKLLFHYYDKDFNNEADTPDNFQSRRPNTSFCFLDIRSPGLGDTAMYLCATSRDRGSYNEQFFGPGTRLTVL.

Many counts were recorded for this clone. The V and J genes are TRBV7-8 and TRBJ2-3; D ambiguous. Germline assignment: CDR1 SGHVS and CDR2 FQNEAQ. The CDR3 is 15 residues long. V lost 5 bases and J 1 base, leaving 13 bases between the germline ends. The CDR3 sequence is CASSPPGMGTDTQYF. CDR3 coding DNA: TGTGCCAGCAGCCCGCCGGGTATGGGCACAGATACGCAGTATTTT.

This clone showed up just a few times. The same CDR3 also results from other DNA sequences found in this sample. The chain links TRBV2 to TRBJ1-2; 7 bases align to TRBD1. There are 13 residues in the CDR3. Germline lookup yields CDR1 SNHLY and CDR2 FYNNEI. The V and J ends lost 6 bases and 3 bases, in that order; junction bases with no gene match: 4. This chain's CDR3 is CASSTQGDYGYTF. For the CDR3, the DNA is TGTGCCAGCAGCACTCAGGGGGACTATGGCTACACCTTC. Full variable domain (rest looked up from reference TRBV2 and TRBJ1-2): EPEVTQTPSHQVTQMGQEVILRCVPISNHLYFYWYRQILGQKVEFLVSFYNNEISEKSEIFDDQFSVERPDGSNFTLKIRSTKLEDSAMYFCASSTQGDYGYTFGSGTRLTVV.

This clone turned up a few times. This CDR3 is CASSSGNYNEQFF. As DNA, the CDR3 is TGTGCCAGCAGCTCCGGGAACTACAATGAGCAGTTCTTC. The chain carries TRBV7-6 and TRBJ2-1; TRBD2 might be the D (5 bases). The length of the CDR3 is 13 residues. V dropped 4 bases and J dropped 3 bases, with 7 bases sitting between them. The germline V gene has CDR1 SGHVS and CDR2 FNYEAQ.

This clone was detected only a few times. The rearrangement uses TRBV28 and TRBJ2-7; D gene ambiguous. V shed 3 bases and J shed 2 bases, with 11 bases lying between them. CDR3 size: 14 residues. The V gene's germline CDR1 is MDHEN and CDR2 SYDVKM. CDR3 residues: CASSFRGRTYEQYF. DNA for the CDR3: TGTGCCAGCAGTTTCCGTGGTAGGACCTACGAGCAGTACTTC.

This clone was counted many times. The chain employs TRBV4-1 and TRBJ2-7; no clear D. This CDR3 contains 16 residues. Per germline, CDR1 MGHRA and CDR2 YSYEKL. Trimming removed 0 bases at V and 2 bases at J, with 14 bases between. CDR3 DNA: TGCGCCAGCAGCCAAGATGAGGCAGCACGGACCTACGAGCAGTACTTC. Translated: CASSQDEAARTYEQYF.

This chain joins TRBV29-1 and TRBJ1-1; D unclear. Germline values: CDR1 SQVTM, CDR2 ANQGSEA. The CDR3 has 14 amino acids. Trimming took off 4 bases at V and 0 bases at J, with 12 bases between the two ends. The CDR3 reads CSVVEGSVNTEAFF. The CDR3 DNA reads TGCAGCGTTGTAGAGGGTTCGGTGAACACTGAAGCTTTCTTT.

The sample holds a few counts of this clone. This chain connects TRBV28 to TRBJ2-2; 8 positions match TRBD1. The CDR3 has 16 amino acids. J lost 4 bases, V lost 4 bases, and 8 bases had no gene match. The V gene's germline CDR1 is MDHEN and CDR2 SYDVKM. CDR3 coding DNA: TGTGCCAGCAGTTCAGGGACAGGTTTTGGCACCGGGGAGCTGTTTTTT. Encoded protein: CASSSGTGFGTGELFF.

V and J are TRBV5-1 and TRBJ2-3; D uncertain. Per germline, CDR1 SGHRS and CDR2 YFSETQ. The CDR3 runs 15 residues. V lost 0 bases and J 0 bases, leaving 8 bases between the germline ends. The CDR3 protein is CASSLDGTSTDTQYF. The CDR3 DNA follows: TGCGCCAGCAGCTTGGACGGAACTAGCACAGATACGCAGTATTTT.

Comment on this clone: At the DNA level, this CDR3 is encoded by other sequences in the same sample as well. The chain couples TRBV7-3 to TRBJ1-2; D is undetermined. The CDR3 loop spans 13 amino acids. Trimming shortened V by 0 bases and J by 4 bases, and 6 bases separated the two germline ends. Germline-derived CDR1 and CDR2 are SGHTA and FQGTGA. The CDR3 reads CASSLTGGYGYTF. CDR3 DNA: TGTGCCAGCAGCTTAACGGGAGGCTATGGCTACACCTTC.

The CDR3 reads CASSLEGRDTEAFF. CDR3 nucleotide sequence: TGCGCCAGCAGCTTGGAGGGGAGGGACACTGAAGCTTTCTTT. This chain links TRBV5-1 with TRBJ1-1; perhaps TRBD1 as D (5 bases). CDR1 SGHRS and CDR2 YFSETQ come from the germline V gene. The CDR3 extends over 14 amino acids. V gave up 0 bases and J gave up 3 bases, with 9 bases separating them.

This clone was detected a few times. The chain carries TRBV7-2 and TRBJ2-2; TRBD2 matches 7 bases. The germline V gene encodes CDR1 SGHTA and CDR2 FQGNSA. With V trimmed by 5 bases and J by 6 bases, 12 bases remained unmatched. The CDR3 is 16 amino acids. CDR3 protein: CASSRGGGAEAGELFF. The CDR3 coding sequence is TGTGCCAGCAGCCGGGGCGGGGGAGCGGAAGCCGGGGAGCTGTTTTTT.

This clone was counted between two and nine times. The chain employs TRBV11-2 and TRBJ2-3; D assignment may be TRBD1 or TRBD2 (5 bases each). The length of the CDR3 is 14 residues. V was cut by 2 bases and J by 3 bases, with 9 bases left in between. Germline CDR1 reads SGHAT; CDR2 reads FQNNGV. CDR3 coding DNA: TGTGCCAGCAGCTTATTGGGGGTAACAGATACGCAGTATTTT. Translated: CASSLLGVTDTQYF.

This clone was observed a handful of times. The rearrangement uses TRBV27 and TRBJ2-2; D is undetermined. Germline values: CDR1 MNHEY, CDR2 SMNVEV (reference sequence). The V end was cut by 7 bases, the J end by 8 bases, with 8 bases between. CDR3 size: 11 residues. The CDR3 is CASKTRGELFF. The CDR3 DNA sequence: TGTGCCAGCAAAACGCGAGGGGAGCTGTTTTTT.